This paragraph covers one TCR beta chain sequence. No antigen is known for it. Base qualities are missing; no much larger clone stands one base away. The data are from a study of blood T cell repertoires in COVID-19 (dated by TCRdb to the early 2020s). Broadly, across the study: Samples from collaborators originated in the United States, Italy and Spain and spanned both the acute and convalescent phases of COVID-19. The material from the prospective study consisted of cDNA or gDNA derived from T cells, B-cell-depleted T cells, or PBMCs. HLA class I and class II types, where available, came from metadata supplied by the sample provider rather than from assay-based typing. The repertoires were made available in a free public database intended to serve as a resource for research on the immune response to SARS-CoV-2. A de-identified subject ID, COVID-19 status, age in years and sex were almost always included in the sample metadata. The samples were drawn from the first 160 participants of the ongoing ImmuneRACE study and from 1,200 or so subjects provided by 6 global collaborators. Subjects who had been exposed to COVID-19, were actively infected with it, or had recovered from it provided the deeply sampled blood TCRbeta repertoires that made up the dataset. Summary of the overall study and its limitations: How much clinical and demographic metadata was included differed by source and by participant, and the metadata was provided uncurated.

The immunoSEQ Assay, a bias-controlled multiplex PCR, was used to amplify TCRbeta CDR3 regions from genomic DNA. In the paper's pipeline: Nucleated cell counts per sample were estimated from amplification of reference gene primers within the assay. Sequence reads were collapsed and filtered to measure the absolute abundance of every unique TCRbeta CDR3 rearrangement. Productive Simpson clonality was computed per sample as the square root of Simpson's diversity index over productive rearrangements. TCRdb provides this immuneACCESS table in a form limited to in-frame rearrangements. Some clones are lacking; in checked studies, under half of them reflect an unresolved V gene, and why the rest are absent is not known. V, J and clone size derive from that table, while D and trimming were established from the DNA sequence. For this sample there are some 89,000 clones; around nine tenths appear just once. The leading ten clones occupy 15% of the sample.

From its cysteine to its phenylalanine, the CDR3 spans 15 amino acids. Only the CDR3 DNA stays, 45 bases, in frame from base 1. Relative to germline, V is 3 bases shorter and J is 5 bases shorter, with 17 bases between their ends. CDR1 and CDR2 were assigned from the germline V gene as SGDLS and YYNGEE. The collaborating institutions used their own protocols to collect whole blood in K2EDTA tubes. For TCRbeta analysis, collaborators shipped samples in one of three forms: frozen whole blood, isolated PBMCs, or DNA extracted from either of those sample types. Input material: peripheral blood. The sequence joins TRBV9 to TRBJ2-5; possibly the D gene is TRBD2, per 6 matching bases. The TCR comes from a human donor in a cohort sampled during active COVID-19. The CDR3 amino acid sequence is: CASSAAYGGWETQYF. The DNA sequence is given as TGTGCCAGCAGCGCGGCGTACGGGGGTTGGGAGACCCAGTACTTC.